The 29 T cell receptor beta chains in this list originate from one sample, sequenced in a study of T cell responses to AZD1222 COVID-19 vaccine. Using immunoSEQ multiplex PCR, the repertoire was profiled, and TCRdb retains in-frame clones only, with some absent. Of about 85,000 clones listed, around 85% were seen once; the top ten hold 6.5% to 7.5%. The source material was peripheral blood, sampled on day 0 of AZD1222 vaccination. All receptors come from an adult in good health.

The V gene is TRBV6-5, the J gene TRBJ1-1; 7 bases map to TRBD1. V lost 6 bases, J lost 4 bases, and 5 bases stayed unmatched. Looked up from germline, CDR1 is MNHEY and CDR2 is SVGAGI. This CDR3 region has 13 residues. The CDR3 DNA follows: TGTGCCAGCAGACCGGGACAGTCCACTGAAGCTTTCTTT. The encoded protein is CASRPGQSTEAFF.

This chain connects TRBV10-2 to TRBJ1-2; tentatively, D is TRBD1 (5 bases). This CDR3 region has 16 residues. CDR1 WSHSY and CDR2 SAAADI come from the germline V gene. V was trimmed by 3 bases and J by 4 bases, leaving 18 bases between them. The CDR3 bases are TGCGCCAGCAGTGACCCGCGGGGGGGTTCGGGCTATGGCTACACCTTC. Its protein product is CASSDPRGGSGYGYTF.

The chain couples TRBV18 to TRBJ1-4; no clear D. With 2 bases removed from V and 7 bases from J, the gap between germline ends came to 11 bases. The length of the CDR3 is 14 residues. The V gene's germline CDR1 is KGHSH and CDR2 LQKENI. The CDR3 reads CASSPSMEGEKLFF. In nucleotides, the CDR3 is TGTGCCAGCTCACCATCTATGGAGGGTGAAAAACTGTTTTTT. Based on the CDR3 plus reference TRBV18 and TRBJ1-4, the full variable domain is NAGVMQNPRHLVRRRGQEARLRCSPMKGHSHVYWYRQLPEEGLKFMVYLQKENIIDESGMPKERFSAEFPKEGPSILRIQQVVRGDSAAYFCASSPSMEGEKLFFGSGTQLSVL.

The gene calls are TRBV18 and TRBJ2-3; D possibly corresponds to TRBD1 (6 bases). Between the trimmed V and J ends, which lost 4 bases and 5 bases, there was a span of 13 bases. In germline, CDR1 is KGHSH, CDR2 LQKENI. The CDR3 covers 14 residues. The CDR3 DNA follows: TGTGCCAGCTCACTACAGGGTAAAGGAGATACGCAGTATTTT. Translating it yields CASSLQGKGDTQYF.

The chain employs TRBV5-1 and TRBJ1-3; D possibly corresponds to TRBD1 (5 bases). CDR1 SGHRS and CDR2 YFSETQ come from the germline V gene. The CDR3 extends over 14 amino acids. V was trimmed by 3 bases and J by 5 bases, leaving 12 bases between them. CDR3 protein: CASSSRGERNTIYF. In nucleotides, the CDR3 is TGCGCCAGCAGCTCGAGGGGTGAGCGAAACACCATATATTTT. Together with reference TRBV5-1 and TRBJ1-3, the CDR3 gives the full variable domain: KAGVTQTPRYLIKTRGQQVTLSCSPISGHRSVSWYQQTPGQGLQFLFEYFSETQRNKGNFPGRFSGRQFSNSRSEMNVSTLELGDSALYLCASSSRGERNTIYFGEGSWLTVV.

The chain links TRBV28 to TRBJ1-4; possibly TRBD1 for D (6 bases). CDR1 is MDHEN, CDR2 SYDVKM, per germline. The CDR3 covers 15 residues. V was shortened by 5 bases and J by 8 bases, with 18 bases between the two germline ends. The CDR3 region is CASSQGRGGGEKLFF. DNA for the CDR3: TGTGCCAGCAGTCAAGGGAGGGGGGGAGGAGAAAAACTGTTTTTT.

This clone was seen more than once but under ten times. The junction and the germline gene differ at one end; a read error may be behind it. The chain combines TRBV2 with TRBJ1-2; no clear D. The germline CDR1 and CDR2 sequences are SNHLY and FYNNEI. The CDR3 is 10 amino acids. The CDR3 reads CASSEEGTEF. The DNA for the CDR3 is TGTGCCAGCAGTGAAGAAGGAACCGAGTTC.

This chain connects TRBV9 to TRBJ1-1, with D perhaps matching TRBD1 (6 bases). The CDR3 is made up of 14 amino acids. The V end was cut by 4 bases, the J end by 3 bases, with 13 bases between. Looked up from germline, CDR1 is SGDLS and CDR2 is YYNGEE. CDR3 nucleotides: TGTGCCAGCAGCCGAGGGAGGGGGGACACTGAAGCTTTCTTT. Translation gives CASSRGRGDTEAFF.

V and J are TRBV7-2 and TRBJ1-2, with TRBD1 matching over 7 bases. Per the germline V gene, CDR1 is SGHTA and CDR2 is FQGNSA. The CDR3 totals 14 residues. Trimming removed 5 bases from V and 1 base from J; junction bases left unmatched: 4. In DNA, the CDR3 is TGTGCCAGCAGCCTGACAGGGAGTAACTATGGCTACACCTTC. This encodes CASSLTGSNYGYTF.

The rearrangement uses TRBV28 and TRBJ1-1, with 9 bases lining up with TRBD1. Germline CDR1 MDHEN, CDR2 SYDVKM. This CDR3 is 11 amino acids long. With 5 bases clipped from V and 10 bases from J, the junction kept 2 bases outside the gene matches. CDR3 nucleotides: TGTGCCAGCAGTCTACAGGGGGCAGCTTTCTTT. Protein product: CASSLQGAAFF.

The rearrangement uses TRBV3-1 (or the pseudogene TRBV3-2) and TRBJ1-3; D not certain. This CDR3 is 19 amino acids long. Germline CDR1 LGHDT, CDR2 YNNKEL (reference sequence). Trimming shortened V by 0 bases and J by 0 bases, and 18 bases separated the two germline ends. The CDR3 sequence: CASSQERGWAPSSGNTIYF. The DNA for the CDR3 is TGTGCCAGCAGCCAAGAAAGAGGGTGGGCCCCGAGCTCTGGAAACACCATATATTTT.

The table lists this clone with a few counts. The rearrangement joins TRBV28 to TRBJ1-4; D remains unclear. There are 13 residues in the CDR3. The germline CDR1 and CDR2 sequences are MDHEN and SYDVKM. The V end lost 7 bases, the J end lost 0 bases, and 6 bases lay between the germline ends. For the CDR3, the DNA is TGTGCCAGCACCGATGCAACTAATGAAAAACTGTTTTTT. Translation gives CASTDATNEKLFF.

The rearrangement links TRBV29-1 to TRBJ2-7, with a tentative D call TRBD2 (5 bases). The V gene lost 8 bases and the J gene lost 9 bases, with 17 bases spanning the gap. Germline V gene lookup returns CDR1 SQVTM and CDR2 ANQGSEA. The CDR3 sequence is 11 residues long. CDR3 protein: CSYGESSGQYF. CDR3 coding DNA: TGCAGCTACGGGGAGTCGAGCGGGCAGTACTTC.

The V gene is TRBV4-2, the J gene TRBJ1-1, with D uncertain. The CDR3 has 14 amino acids. The germline V gene encodes CDR1 LGHNA and CDR2 YNFKEQ. V gave up 0 bases and J gave up 1 base, with 6 bases separating them. Here the CDR3 reads CASSQEVANTEAFF. The CDR3 DNA is TGTGCCAGCAGCCAAGAGGTTGCGAACACTGAAGCTTTCTTT.

The rearrangement joins TRBV6-5 to TRBJ2-2; 8 positions match TRBD2. Germline lookup yields CDR1 MNHEY and CDR2 SVGAGI. The ends lost 7 bases at V and 6 bases at J; junction bases unmatched: 10. The CDR3 contains 15 residues. DNA of the CDR3: TGTGCCAGCACGAGCGGGGGAACATTTGCCGGGGAGCTGTTTTTT. Amino acids: CASTSGGTFAGELFF.

The chain combines TRBV2 with TRBJ1-5; D possibly corresponds to TRBD1 (6 bases). The CDR3 contains 14 residues. The V end lost 6 bases, the J end lost 7 bases, and 16 bases lay between the germline ends. The germline V gene encodes CDR1 SNHLY and CDR2 FYNNEI. This CDR3 is CASSGMDSRQPQHF. CDR3 DNA: TGTGCCAGCAGCGGGATGGACAGTCGGCAGCCCCAGCATTTT. The full variable domain, completed using reference TRBV2 and TRBJ1-5, is EPEVTQTPSHQVTQMGQEVILRCVPISNHLYFYWYRQILGQKVEFLVSFYNNEISEKSEIFDDQFSVERPDGSNFTLKIRSTKLEDSAMYFCASSGMDSRQPQHFGDGTRLSIL.

The chain is built from TRBV18 and TRBJ1-6; D is undetermined. From germline, CDR1 is KGHSH and CDR2 LQKENI. This CDR3 has 15 residues. Trimming pared 3 bases from V and 7 bases from J, leaving 13 bases between. As DNA, the CDR3 is TGTGCCAGCTCACCCGAGACCCAAGGGAATTCACCCCTCCACTTT. This gives the protein CASSPETQGNSPLHF.

The chain links TRBV19 to TRBJ2-3; 12 bases map to TRBD2. V dropped 0 bases and J dropped 6; count of bases not matched to a gene: 4. Germline V lookup: CDR1 LNHDA, CDR2 SQIVND (reference sequence). The CDR3 consists of 16 residues. Written as DNA, the CDR3 is TGTGCCAGTAGTATAGAGACTAGCGGGAGCCAGGATACGCAGTATTTT. Translating it yields CASSIETSGSQDTQYF.

This clone was picked up one time. The CDR3 DNA reads TGTGCCAGCAGCCAAGATAGCCAGGGATACCAGCCCCAGCATTTT. It yields the protein CASSQDSQGYQPQHF. J is TRBJ1-5 and V is TRBV4-2, with a weak D call TRBD1 (5 bases). The CDR3 contains 15 residues. V lost 0 bases and J 7 bases, leaving 13 bases between the germline ends. Germline V lookup: CDR1 LGHNA, CDR2 YNFKEQ.

The rearrangement uses TRBV16 and TRBJ2-5; no firm D call. Trimming took 2 bases from V and 4 from J, leaving 8 bases between them. The CDR3 is made up of 13 amino acids. The V gene's germline CDR1 is KGHSY and CDR2 FQNENV. The CDR3 DNA sequence: TGTGCCAGCAGCCAAAGGGTGGGAGAGACCCAGTACTTC. It codes for CASSQRVGETQYF.

The J gene is TRBJ2-3, the V gene TRBV7-3; TRBD1 matches 10 bases. J lost 6 bases, V lost 5 bases, and 14 bases had no gene match. Germline assignment: CDR1 SGHTA and CDR2 FQGTGA. The CDR3 extends over 17 amino acids. The chain's CDR3 is CASSTSGTGVGADTQYF. CDR3 nucleotides: TGTGCCAGCAGCACCTCCGGGACAGGGGTGGGAGCGGATACGCAGTATTTT.

In DNA, the CDR3 is TGTGCCAGCAGTTACTCGAAAGGGGGGGCTTATGGCTACACCTTC. Translation: CASSYSKGGAYGYTF. V is TRBV6-5 and J is TRBJ1-2, with D possibly matching TRBD1 (6 bases). The CDR3 is made up of 15 amino acids. The V and J ends lost 0 bases and 5 bases respectively, with 13 bases between them. In germline, CDR1 is MNHEY, CDR2 SVGAGI.

This sequence joins TRBV7-9 and TRBJ2-7, with no clear D. The CDR3 contains 16 residues. V was shortened by 5 bases and J by 5 bases, with 22 bases between the two germline ends. Germline CDR1 SEHNR, CDR2 FQNEAQ (reference sequence). Written as DNA, the CDR3 is TGTGCCAGCAGCAGCTTATTAGGACCTACTCCAGACGAGCAGTACTTC. Its protein is CASSSLLGPTPDEQYF.

The genes are TRBV5-6 and TRBJ1-6; tentatively, D is TRBD1 (5 bases). The germline V and J ends were trimmed by 1 base and 1 base, with 12 bases remaining between them. Germline CDR1 and CDR2: SGHDT and YYEEEE. This CDR3 spans 17 amino acids. This CDR3 reads CASSLISRVSYNSPLHF. The CDR3 DNA follows: TGTGCCAGCAGCTTGATCAGCAGGGTGTCCTATAATTCACCCCTCCACTTT. The variable domain in full, completed from reference TRBV5-6 and TRBJ1-6, reads DAGVTQSPTHLIKTRGQQVTLRCSPKSGHDTVSWYQQALGQGPQFIFQYYEEEERQRGNFPDRFSGHQFPNYSSELNVNALLLGDSALYLCASSLISRVSYNSPLHFGNGTRLTVT.

The chain employs TRBV7-3 and TRBJ1-1; D gene uncertain. CDR1 is SGHTA, CDR2 FQGTGA, per germline. The CDR3 length is 12 residues. Trimming stripped 4 bases from V and 11 bases from J, with 14 bases between. The CDR3, as DNA: TGTGCCAGCAGCTCCCAAGGAGGGAGGGCTTTCTTT. This gives the protein CASSSQGGRAFF.

This rearrangement joins TRBV4-1 to TRBJ1-3; the D is unclear. V was trimmed by 2 bases and J by 0 bases, leaving 17 bases between them. The CDR3 has 18 amino acids. The germline CDR1 and CDR2 sequences are MGHRA and YSYEKL. In nucleotides, the CDR3 is TGCGCCAGCAGCCAATTAACAGTCATCGGGAGCTCTGGAAACACCATATATTTT. It is translated as CASSQLTVIGSSGNTIYF.

The chain carries TRBV28 and TRBJ2-7, with TRBD1 as a possible D gene (6 bases). CDR3 length equals 14 residues. V lost 6 bases and J 2 bases, leaving 14 bases between the germline ends. Germline V CDR1 and CDR2: MDHEN, SYDVKM. CDR3 region: CASRATGLPYEQYF. CDR3 DNA: TGTGCCAGCAGGGCGACAGGCCTTCCCTACGAGCAGTACTTC.

The V gene is TRBV18, the J gene TRBJ1-2; D may be TRBD1 (5 bases). CDR1 and CDR2 from the germline V gene are KGHSH and LQKENI. The CDR3 is made up of 14 amino acids. The V and J ends lost 6 bases and 2 bases respectively, with 13 bases between them. CDR3 loop: CASSPRVGNYGYTF. The CDR3 DNA sequence: TGTGCCAGCTCCCCCAGGGTCGGGAACTATGGCTACACCTTC.

The chain carries TRBV19 and TRBJ1-5, with D possibly matching TRBD1 (6 bases). Per the germline V gene, CDR1 is LNHDA and CDR2 is SQIVND (reference sequence). CDR3 size: 15 residues. With 6 bases removed from V and 4 bases from J, the gap between germline ends came to 16 bases. CDR3 in amino acids: CASRLQGVLNQPQHF. CDR3 in DNA: TGTGCCAGTAGGCTACAGGGTGTTTTAAATCAGCCCCAGCATTTT.